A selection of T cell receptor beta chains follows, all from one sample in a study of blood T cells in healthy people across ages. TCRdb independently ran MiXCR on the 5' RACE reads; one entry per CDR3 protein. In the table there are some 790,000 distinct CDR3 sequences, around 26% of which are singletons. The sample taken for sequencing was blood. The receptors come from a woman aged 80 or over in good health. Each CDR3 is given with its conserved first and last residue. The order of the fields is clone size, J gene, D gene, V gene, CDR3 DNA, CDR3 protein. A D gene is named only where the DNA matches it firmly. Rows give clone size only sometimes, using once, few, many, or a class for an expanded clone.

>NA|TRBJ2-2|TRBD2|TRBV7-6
TGTGCCAGCAGCGTCACTAGCGGGGGGGCTGACGGGGAGCTGTTTTTT
CASSVTSGGADGELFF
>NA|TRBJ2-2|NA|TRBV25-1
TGTGCCAGCAGTGAATCACCGTCGAACACCGGGGAGCTGTTTTTT
CASSESPSNTGELFF
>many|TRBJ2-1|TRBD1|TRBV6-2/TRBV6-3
TGTGCCAGCAGCCTCGTCACAGGGGGCTCCTACAATGAGCAGTTCTTC
CASSLVTGGSYNEQFF
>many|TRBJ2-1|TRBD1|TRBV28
TGTGCCAGCAGTTACGGACAGGGGAGCAATGAGCAGTTCTTC
CASSYGQGSNEQFF
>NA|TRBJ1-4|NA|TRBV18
TGTGCCAGCTCACCACAGCGGGGTTCTAATGAAAAACTGTTTTTT
CASSPQRGSNEKLFF
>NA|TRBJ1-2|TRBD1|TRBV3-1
TGTGCCAGCAGCCGGGACAGGGGTATGAGCGGCTACACCTTC
CASSRDRGMSGYTF
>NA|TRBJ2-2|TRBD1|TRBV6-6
TGTGCCAGCACGGACAGGGAAGGAACCGGGGAGCTGTTTTTT
CASTDREGTGELFF
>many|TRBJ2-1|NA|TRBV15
TGTGCCACCAAGGAGGGGCTGGGGGCCTACAATGAGCAGTTCTTC
CATKEGLGAYNEQFF
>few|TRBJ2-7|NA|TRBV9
TGTGCCAGCAGCGGGGGGGCAGCCGGCGAGCAGTACTTC
CASSGGAAGEQYF
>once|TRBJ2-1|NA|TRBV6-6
TGTGCCAGCAGTTACTTGCCGGGACCCTTATACAATGAGCAGTTCTTC
CASSYLPGPLYNEQFF
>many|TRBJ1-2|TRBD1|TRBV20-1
TGCAGTGCTGAGGGGGCAGCCGCTAACTATGGCTACACCTTC
CSAEGAAANYGYTF
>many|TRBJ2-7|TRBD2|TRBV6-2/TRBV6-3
TGTGCCAGCAGACGCGGTTTAGCGGGGGGCCGCTCCTACGAGCAGTACTTC
CASRRGLAGGRSYEQYF
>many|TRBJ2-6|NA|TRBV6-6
TGTGCCAGCAGTTCTACAGGGTCGGCTGGGGCCAACGTCCTGACTTTC
CASSSTGSAGANVLTF
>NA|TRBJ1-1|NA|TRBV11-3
TGTGCCAGCAGCCCAAGTCGTGGGGTGAACACTGAAGCTTTCTTT
CASSPSRGVNTEAFF
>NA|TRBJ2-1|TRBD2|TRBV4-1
TGCCCCAGCAGCCAAGCCCCAGGACTAGTCATTTACAATGAGCAGTTCTTC
CPSSQAPGLVIYNEQFF
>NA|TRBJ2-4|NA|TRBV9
TGTGCCAGCAGCGACGAAAACATTCAGTACTTC
CASSDENIQYF
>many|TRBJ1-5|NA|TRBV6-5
TGTGCCAGCAGTTACTCGGGCACCAGAATATATCCCCAGCATTTT
CASSYSGTRIYPQHF
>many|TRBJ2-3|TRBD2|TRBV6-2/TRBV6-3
TGTGCCAGCAGTTCCACTAGCGGGGTACCAGATACGCAGTATTTT
CASSSTSGVPDTQYF
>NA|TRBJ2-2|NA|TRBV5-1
TGCGCCAGCAGCCCGAGCTACCGGACACCAAGGAGTAACACCGGGGAGCTGTTTTTT
CASSPSYRTPRSNTGELFF
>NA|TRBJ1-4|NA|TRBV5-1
TGCGCCAGCAGCTTGGGAACAGGAAATAATGAAAAACTGTTTTTT
CASSLGTGNNEKLFF
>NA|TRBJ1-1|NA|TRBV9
TGTGCCAGCAGCGTAGGGGGATTCGAACCTTTCTTT
CASSVGGFEPFF
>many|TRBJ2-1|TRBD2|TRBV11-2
TGTGCCAGCAGCTTAGAAGTGCGGGGGGGCCCCTACAATGAGCAGTTCTTC
CASSLEVRGGPYNEQFF
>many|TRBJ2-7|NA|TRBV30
TGTGCCTGGAGTGTAGGGGTCTACGAGCAGTACTTC
CAWSVGVYEQYF
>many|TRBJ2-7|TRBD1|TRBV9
TGTGCCAGCAGCCCTCAGGGGGCGGCGTACTACGAGCAGTACTTC
CASSPQGAAYYEQYF
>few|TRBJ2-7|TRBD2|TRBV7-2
TGTGCCAGCAGCCCGGGGACGAGCGGGGGTAAATACAATGAGCAGTACTTC
CASSPGTSGGKYNEQYF
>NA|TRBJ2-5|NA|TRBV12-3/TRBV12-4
TGTGCCAGCAGCAGGGGGGGGGGAAAGCAGTACTTC
CASSRGGGKQYF